This T cell receptor (beta chain) was recovered during a study of Graves' ophthalmopathy and Graves' hyperthyroidism (dated by TCRdb to 2016 to 2019). In the study overall: Peripheral blood was collected before any treatment was given, at the time of initial diagnosis. TCR beta repertoire signatures were used to distinguish Graves' ophthalmopathy from Graves' hyperthyroidism and to predict progression to ophthalmopathy. In total, some 130 blood samples were TCR-sequenced: some 40 ophthalmopathy, some 75 hyperthyroidism and some 17 hyperthyroidism-to-ophthalmopathy patients. To explore V-J signatures distinguishing ophthalmopathy from hyperthyroidism, a discovery set of around 97 patients (about 43 ophthalmopathy, over 55 stable hyperthyroidism) was enrolled. The independent validation cohort included 18 to 20 hyperthyroidism patients plus 17 patients who later progressed from hyperthyroidism to ophthalmopathy. In several hyperthyroidism patients, the T-cell repertoires found in thyroid tissue were compared with those found in blood. Following sampling, methimazole starting at 30 mg daily was administered to hyperthyroidism patients, and high-dose intravenous methylprednisolone was administered to ophthalmopathy patients.

Study-wide findings and limitations: In cross-validation, the 13-signature model distinguished ophthalmopathy from stable hyperthyroidism with just over 85% sensitivity and 81.08% specificity, and in the test set the corresponding values were roughly 80% and 76%. Most expanded thyroid clonotypes with frequency above 0.001 were also detected in blood, suggesting blood repertoires may reflect the thyroid immune response. No statistical method was used to set the sample size in advance, and the investigators knew which group each participant was assigned to. In validation, the model predicted ophthalmopathy progression with 55% to 71% sensitivity and roughly 72% specificity; some twelve predicted patients were CT-confirmed with GO in a median of around 6.5 months.

TCR beta CDR3 regions were amplified from RNA transcripts for repertoire sequencing. A first-round RT-PCR used HTBI primers with the Qiagen OneStep RT-PCR kit, followed by a second-round multiplex PCR, size selection and purification. Sequencing of the libraries was carried out on an Illumina HiSeq2000 in paired-end mode with 100 bp reads. The paper's processing steps were these. Reads were processed with SOAPnuke, discarding reads with adapters, uncalled bases, mean Phred below 15, or no exact constant-primer or identifier match. COPE v1.2.5 was used to merge high-quality paired reads. Each unique nucleotide sequence was defined as a clonotype, and clonotypes were aligned to IMGT TRB V, D and J references with MiTCR v1.1. The analysis was limited to V-J combinations with a frequency above 0.0001, which together covered approximately 99% of the repertoires. For each V-J combination, a TCR clonal expansion and chaos score was defined as F50 clonal expansion divided by the chaos observed in the TCRdist matrix. Welch's t-statistics and random forest were used to narrow the features down to 13 V-J combinations, which were then fed into a naive Bayes classifier. The Morisita-Horn index was used to measure how similar the thyroid and blood repertoires were. TCRdb itself trimmed the public reads at Q25 with fastp, ran MiXCR and retained productive beta chains. When rows share a CDR3 protein, they turn into one entry using the most common DNA and genes. These V and J calls rely on TCRdb rather than the paper's analysis. Counted in this sample were about 640,000 distinct CDR3 sequences; about two fifths of them appeared once. The ten largest account for under 3.5% of the sample.

With respect to this clonotype: What this receptor recognizes is not known. No base quality values were provided; no much bigger clone lies one nucleotide off.

Ophthalmopathy patients were characterized by moderately to severely active disease, a Clinical Activity Score of at least 3, a NOSPECS grade of at least 4, and a disease duration under 3 months. Patients with other autoimmune diseases, uncontrolled infections, pregnancy or lactation were excluded from the study. Clinical symptoms, serum thyroxine, TRAb, thyroid ultrasound and orbital computed tomography formed the basis of the diagnosis. Using Ficoll-Paque density gradient centrifugation, PBMCs were isolated from 8.5 to 10 ml of fresh peripheral blood. Total RNA was extracted with Trizol reagent and quality-checked on an Agilent 2100 Bioanalyzer. Looking up the germline V gene yields CDR1 KGHDR and CDR2 SFDVKD. Between the V and J ends, shortened by 4 bases and 5 bases respectively, the junction contains 11 bases. Inclusive of the bounding cysteine and phenylalanine, the CDR3 is 14 residues long. Only CDR3 DNA remains: 42 bases, in frame from the first base.

The sequencing sample was made of peripheral blood. The V and J segments used are TRBV24-1 and TRBJ1-5; no confident D gene assignment can be made. The sequence came from an adult man with Graves' ophthalmopathy. The CDR3 region: CATSEPGPDQPQHF. The bases read TGTGCCACCAGTGAACCTGGACCTGATCAGCCCCAGCATTTT.